This TCR beta chain was found in a study of CD8 T cells in ankylosing spondylitis. Findings of the study overall: Clones tied to disease were said to be significantly enriched in matched ankylosing spondylitis synovial fluid. What appeared characteristic of ankylosing spondylitis blood was a TCR beta motif of under 10 highly homologous variants. Reactive arthritis synovial fluid and blood previously showed some of these motif variants. Disease-associated clonotypes exhibited CD8+ identity and were relatively infrequent in peripheral blood.

Library preparation for TCR beta used quantitative 5'-RACE with molecular barcodes. TCRdb ran MiXCR on the 5' RACE reads and lists one entry per CDR3 protein. The sample records about 800,000 distinct CDR3 sequences, over 9.5% being singletons. This clonotype occurred a few times. The antigen is unknown. Trimming took off 6 bases at V and 0 bases at J, with 12 bases between the two ends. The CDR3 totals 14 residues. CDR1 is SQVTM and CDR2 is ANQGSEA in the germline V gene. The source is a male donor with ankylosing spondylitis. Sequencing input: blood, either unsorted or a sorted T cell fraction (not recorded which). The chain recombines TRBV29-1 with TRBJ2-4; possibly TRBD1 for D (5 bases). The CDR3: CSVGHRLAKNIQYF. For the CDR3, the DNA is TGCAGCGTAGGACACCGGTTAGCCAAAAACATTCAGTACTTC.